This entry lists 8 T cell receptor beta chains sequenced from one sample in a study of blood T cell repertoires in COVID-19. Some clones are missing from TCRdb's copy, which holds only in-frame ones; the method was immunoSEQ multiplex PCR. The sample includes around 320,000 clones, 85% to 95% of them seen just once. Sequenced material: PBMCs or T cells enriched from blood (not recorded which). The origin of the receptors is a woman aged 30 to 39 who had been exposed to COVID-19.

This chain uses TRBV14 with TRBJ2-2; 9 nucleotides agree with TRBD2. The V and J ends lost 0 bases and 1 base, in that order; junction bases with no gene match: 6. Germline V gene lookup returns CDR1 SGHDN and CDR2 FVKESK. This CDR3 has 18 residues. CDR3 residues: CASSQDRGAGGNTGELFF. CDR3 nucleotide sequence: TGTGCCAGCAGCCAAGACCGGGGAGCGGGGGGGAACACCGGGGAGCTGTTTTTT.

This chain joins TRBV10-2 and TRBJ2-5, with D tentatively TRBD1 (7 bases). V shed 3 bases and J shed 2 bases, with 13 bases lying between them. Germline V gene lookup returns CDR1 WSHSY and CDR2 SAAADI. CDR3 size: 15 residues. CDR3: CASSDRSGGQETQYF. In DNA form, the CDR3 reads TGCGCCAGCAGTGATCGTTCAGGGGGGCAAGAGACCCAGTACTTC.

The rearrangement links TRBV29-1 to TRBJ1-4, with 9 bases aligning to TRBD1. CDR1 is SQVTM and CDR2 is ANQGSEA in the germline V gene. The junction had 8 bases not matched to a gene; V was cut back by 6 bases and J by 3 bases. The CDR3 is 15 residues long. CDR3 nucleotide sequence: TGCAGCGTCGGGATACAGGGGGCCGCTAATGAAAAACTGTTTTTT. Translated: CSVGIQGAANEKLFF.

V gene TRBV5-5 combines with J gene TRBJ1-1; the match to TRBD1 covers 7 bases. CDR3 length: 15 residues. Losses at the gene ends were 4 bases for V and 9 bases for J; bases not matched to a gene: 15. Germline V gene lookup returns CDR1 SGHKS and CDR2 YYEKEE (reference sequence). CDR3 DNA sequence: TGTGCCAGCAGCCCATGGGGGGACAGCACGAACAAAGCTTTCTTT. Encoded protein: CASSPWGDSTNKAFF.

This chain connects TRBV9 to TRBJ1-1; D is uncertain. This CDR3 comprises 15 residues. The germline CDR1 and CDR2 sequences are SGDLS and YYNGEE. V lost 4 bases and J lost 3, with 16 bases in between. The CDR3 nucleotides read TGTGCCAGCAGCCCCGACGGGTTGGGAGACACTGAAGCTTTCTTT. Amino acids: CASSPDGLGDTEAFF.

In this sample, this clone turned up a few times. The rearrangement joins TRBV3-1 (or the pseudogene TRBV3-2) to TRBJ1-1; 7 nucleotides match TRBD1. Germline lookup yields CDR1 LGHDT and CDR2 YNNKEL (reference sequence). V gave up 0 bases and J gave up 11 bases; unmatched junction bases: 9. The CDR3 has 14 amino acids. CDR3 nucleotides: TGTGCCAGCAGCCAAGAAGACAGGGACCTAGGGGCTTTCTTT. Protein product: CASSQEDRDLGAFF.

The V call is TRBV6-5, the J call TRBJ1-1; TRBD1 is a possible D gene (5 bases). The V end was cut by 6 bases, the J end by 5 bases, with 13 bases between. Looked up from germline, CDR1 is MNHEY and CDR2 is SVGAGI. This CDR3 has 13 residues. The CDR3 loop is CASRGQGGTEAFF. CDR3 coding DNA: TGTGCCAGCAGGGGGCAGGGTGGTACTGAAGCTTTCTTT.

This chain joins TRBV7-8 and TRBJ2-7; D not certain. This CDR3 comprises 12 residues. Germline values: CDR1 SGHVS, CDR2 FQNEAQ. V lost 6 bases and J lost 2, with 8 bases in between. The CDR3 bases are TGTGCCAGCAGTTATGTTCCCTACGAGCAGTACTTC. Translating it yields CASSYVPYEQYF.